One sample yielded the 22 T cell receptor beta chains listed below, sequenced in a study of Tregs in tolerant kidney transplant recipients. Sequenced by immunoSEQ multiplex PCR; TCRdb stores in-frame clones only, minus some. Its clone listing holds tens of thousands of clones. The sequencing used CD4+ T cells from blood, collected before the transplant. Receptors originate from a human donor who received a combined kidney and bone marrow transplant.

A note on this clone: The observed sequence ends 3 residues before the CDR3 terminus, with the missing tail filled in from the germline J gene. The gene calls are TRBV10-3 and TRBJ1-3; no firm D call. The CDR3 is 17 residues long. V dropped 0 bases and J dropped 0 bases, with 12 bases sitting between them. Germline CDR1 ENHRY, CDR2 SYGVKD. The CDR3 bases that were read are TGTGCCATCAGTGAGTCCCCGGCAGACTTCTCTGGAAACACC. It translates to CAISESPADFSGNT. The whole CDR3 sequence reads CAISESPADFSGNTIYF.

On this clone itself: The read halts 3 residues ahead of the CDR3 end, with the missing end drawn from the germline J gene. The chain has TRBV10-2 and TRBJ2-7; a weak D match, TRBD1 (6 bases). Germline CDR1 WSHSY, CDR2 SAAADI. There are 13 residues in the CDR3. Trimming stripped 5 bases from V and 4 bases from J, with 12 bases between. CDR3: CASSLSRGYEQYF. Incomplete CDR3 DNA: TGCGCCAGCAGTTTAAGCAGGGGTTACGAG.

With regard to this clone: The read gets to within 3 residues of the CDR3 end, and the germline J gene fills in the rest. The chain recombines TRBV18 with TRBJ2-7; 10 bases fit TRBD2. Per germline, CDR1 KGHSH and CDR2 LQKENI. Unmatched junction bases numbered 7, after V lost 6 bases and J lost 2 bases. This CDR3 is 15 amino acids long. CDR3 DNA, as far as it was read: TGTGCCAGCTCCCCCGGACTAGCGGATACCTACGAG. Residues: CASSPGLADTYE. The whole CDR3 protein is CASSPGLADTYEQYF.

Points on this clone: The read comes to an end 3 residues before the CDR3 does, leaving the germline J gene to fill in the end. The V and J genes are TRBV19 and TRBJ2-6, with 10 bases matching TRBD1. V gave up 3 bases and J gave up 2 bases; unmatched junction bases: 13. The CDR3 covers 20 residues. Germline V CDR1 and CDR2: LNHDA, SQIVND (reference sequence). CDR3 amino acids: CASSMFPGQGGGAGANVLTF. Partial CDR3 DNA: TGTGCCAGTAGTATGTTTCCCGGACAGGGGGGGGGAGCTGGGGCCAACGTC. The full variable domain, with the rest looked up from reference TRBV19 and TRBJ2-6, is DGGITQSPKYLFRKEGQNVTLSCEQNLNHDAMYWYRQDPGQGLRLIYYSQIVNDFQKGDIAEGYSVSREKKESFPLTVTSAQKNPTAFYLCASSMFPGQGGGAGANVLTFGAGSRLTVL.

Remarks on this clone: The CDR3 end falls 3 residues outside the read, so it is completed with the germline J gene. This chain uses TRBV2 with TRBJ2-3, with TRBD2 matching 10 bases. Germline V gene sequence: CDR1 SNHLY, CDR2 FYNNEI. The CDR3 loop spans 16 amino acids. Unmatched junction bases numbered 7, after V lost 7 bases and J lost 0 bases. Partial CDR3 DNA: TGTGCCAGCACCGGGCTAGCGGGAGAGAGCACAGATACG. It translates to CASTGLAGESTDT. The whole CDR3 protein reads CASTGLAGESTDTQYF.

Regarding this clone: Sequencing ends 3 residues short of the CDR3 end; the germline J gene provides the rest. V is TRBV18 and J is TRBJ1-5, with 10 bases aligning to TRBD1. CDR1 and CDR2 from the germline V gene are KGHSH and LQKENI. The CDR3 runs 15 residues. Losses at the gene ends were 6 bases for V and 2 bases for J; bases not matched to a gene: 4. The CDR3 is CASSWDRGGNQPQHF. The DNA read from the CDR3 is TGTGCCAGCTCCTGGGACAGGGGAGGCAATCAGCCC. Looking up the rest from reference TRBV18 and TRBJ1-5 gives the full variable domain: NAGVMQNPRHLVRRRGQEARLRCSPMKGHSHVYWYRQLPEEGLKFMVYLQKENIIDESGMPKERFSAEFPKEGPSILRIQQVVRGDSAAYFCASSWDRGGNQPQHFGDGTRLSIL.

As regards this clone: The sequence runs out 3 residues before the end of the CDR3; the remainder is reconstructed from the germline J gene. The V and J genes are TRBV19 and TRBJ2-6; 8 nucleotides line up with TRBD1. V shed 3 bases, J shed 0 bases, and the junction held 10 bases outside the gene matches. This CDR3 contains 19 residues. The germline CDR1 and CDR2 sequences are LNHDA and SQIVND (reference sequence). CDR3 loop: CASSMLRDRLISGANVLTF. Partial CDR3 DNA: TGTGCCAGTAGTATGCTCCGGGACAGGCTGATCTCTGGGGCCAACGTC. Together with reference TRBV19 and TRBJ2-6, the CDR3 gives the full variable domain: DGGITQSPKYLFRKEGQNVTLSCEQNLNHDAMYWYRQDPGQGLRLIYYSQIVNDFQKGDIAEGYSVSREKKESFPLTVTSAQKNPTAFYLCASSMLRDRLISGANVLTFGAGSRLTVL.

Incomplete CDR3 DNA: TGTGCCAGCAGCCCACAACTAGCGGGAGTGCTAAACACCGGGGAG. Protein product: CASSPQLAGVLNTGE. The full CDR3 protein is CASSPQLAGVLNTGELFF. The chain employs TRBV4-2 and TRBJ2-2; 11 nucleotides align to TRBD2. The read ends 3 residues early relative to the CDR3; the germline J gene fills the gap. Germline CDR1 reads LGHNA; CDR2 reads YNFKEQ. This CDR3 contains 18 residues. Trimming removed 4 bases from V and 2 bases from J; junction bases left unmatched: 9.

As concerns this clone: The observed sequence ends 3 residues before the CDR3 terminus, with the missing tail filled in from the germline J gene. The J gene is TRBJ1-6, the V gene TRBV2; tentative D call: TRBD1 (6 bases). The CDR3 sequence is 14 residues long. Trimming cost V 8 bases and J 7 bases, with 15 bases left between them. CDR1 and CDR2 from the germline V gene are SNHLY and FYNNEI. The CDR3 reads CASGRDTGNSPLHF. The covered CDR3 bases are TGTGCCAGCGGCAGGGACACCGGGAATTCACCC. The whole variable domain, remainder taken from reference TRBV2 and TRBJ1-6, is EPEVTQTPSHQVTQMGQEVILRCVPISNHLYFYWYRQILGQKVEFLVSFYNNEISEKSEIFDDQFSVERPDGSNFTLKIRSTKLEDSAMYFCASGRDTGNSPLHFGNGTRLTVT.

About this clone: The read comes to an end 3 residues before the CDR3 does, leaving the germline J gene to fill in the end. The chain carries TRBV7-6 and TRBJ2-2, with 7 bases that match TRBD2. CDR3 length: 16 amino acids. The V and J ends lost 1 base and 3 bases, in that order; junction bases with no gene match: 5. Germline V CDR1 and CDR2: SGHVS, FNYEAQ. The CDR3 sequence: CASSLEAGPDTGELFF. CDR3 DNA, as far as it was read: TGTGCCAGCAGCTTAGAAGCGGGGCCGGACACCGGGGAG.

About this clone: The missing CDR3 end, 3 residues past where the read stops, is filled in from the germline J gene. The V and J genes are TRBV5-6 and TRBJ2-7; D remains unclear. V was cut by 4 bases and J by 2 bases, with 7 bases left in between. The CDR3 runs to 12 residues. CDR1 is SGHDT and CDR2 is YYEEEE in the germline V gene. The sequenced CDR3 bases are TGTGCCAGCAGCCAGGCAGCCTACGAG. The encoded protein is CASSQAAYE. The entire CDR3 protein reads CASSQAAYEQYF.

This chain's CDR3 is CSVDSSGDDTQYF. CDR3 DNA (partial): TGCAGCGTTGATTCGAGCGGGGACGATACG. The rearrangement uses TRBV29-1 and TRBJ2-3, with 7 bases matching TRBD2. The sequence runs out 3 residues before the end of the CDR3; the remainder is reconstructed from the germline J gene. From germline, CDR1 is SQVTM and CDR2 ANQGSEA. The CDR3 consists of 13 residues. The junction had 6 bases not matched to a gene; V was cut back by 3 bases and J by 6 bases.

Regarding this clone: The observed sequence ends 3 residues before the CDR3 terminus, with the missing tail filled in from the germline J gene. This chain joins TRBV29-1 and TRBJ1-1, with 8 bases fitting TRBD1. CDR1 is SQVTM and CDR2 is ANQGSEA in the germline V gene. The length of the CDR3 is 13 residues. Trimming removed 3 bases from V and 6 bases from J; junction bases left unmatched: 6. CDR3 loop: CSVEHRGASEAFF. CDR3 DNA (partial): TGCAGCGTTGAGCACAGGGGGGCCTCTGAA.

As regards this clone: The CDR3 is cut off 3 residues early in the read; its end comes from the germline J gene. The chain is built from TRBV7-2 and TRBJ1-2; 7 bases are a match to TRBD1. The V gene end was trimmed by 0 bases and the J gene end by 2 bases; junction bases not matched to a gene: 9. The CDR3 runs 17 residues. Germline V gives CDR1 SGHTA, CDR2 FQGNSA. CDR3 bases read: TGTGCCAGCAGCTTAGCGGCAGGGGGGCGGACAAACTATGGC. Translation: CASSLAAGGRTNYG. The whole CDR3 protein reads CASSLAAGGRTNYGYTF.

To note about this clone: Read coverage stops 3 residues before the CDR3 terminus; the germline J gene supplies the remainder. The rearrangement joins TRBV19 to TRBJ2-6; 11 nucleotides agree with TRBD1. CDR1 and CDR2 from the germline V gene are LNHDA and SQIVND (reference sequence). The CDR3 runs to 20 residues. Trimming removed 4 bases from V and 1 base from J; junction bases left unmatched: 12. The CDR3 protein is CASSTLPGQGVLSGANVLTF. Incomplete CDR3 DNA: TGTGCCAGTAGTACCCTGCCGGGACAGGGGGTTCTTTCTGGGGCCAACGTC.

Points on this clone: The CDR3 end falls 3 residues outside the read, so it is completed with the germline J gene. The chain is built from TRBV7-2 and TRBJ2-7; TRBD1 is a possible D gene (6 bases). V lost 6 bases to trimming and J lost 2 bases, with 11 bases between them. Germline assignment: CDR1 SGHTA and CDR2 FQGNSA. This CDR3 region has 13 residues. CDR3 sequence: CASRLQGTYEQYF. Incomplete CDR3 DNA: TGTGCCAGCAGACTCCAGGGGACCTACGAG.

As to this clone: The sequence runs out 3 residues before the end of the CDR3; the remainder is reconstructed from the germline J gene. V gene TRBV18 combines with J gene TRBJ2-1, with 8 bases lining up with TRBD2. The J segment lost 0 bases and the V segment lost 0 bases, leaving 4 bases of the junction unmatched. The CDR3 loop spans 17 amino acids. The germline CDR1 and CDR2 sequences are KGHSH and LQKENI. The CDR3 sequence: CASSPPLAGSSYNEQFF. The part of the CDR3 DNA that was read is TGTGCCAGCTCACCACCGCTAGCGGGTAGCTCCTACAATGAG.

The chain's CDR3 is CSVEDQMVLRDTQYF. Incomplete CDR3 DNA: TGCAGCGTTGAAGATCAGATGGTCCTCAGAGATACG. V usage is TRBV29-1 and J usage is TRBJ2-3; D is ambiguous. The read ends 3 residues before the CDR3 terminus; that terminus is restored from the germline J gene. Trimming took 0 bases from V and 5 from J, leaving 15 bases between them. The CDR3 runs to 15 residues. Germline V gene data show CDR1 as SQVTM and CDR2 as ANQGSEA.

Of note for this clone: From the germline J gene comes the end of the CDR3, since the read stops 3 residues before it. This sequence joins TRBV7-9 and TRBJ1-4, with D uncertain. V lost 1 base, J lost 8 bases, and 11 bases lay in between. This CDR3 is built from 14 residues. Germline CDR1 reads SEHNR; CDR2 reads FQNEAQ (reference sequence). This chain's CDR3 is CASSLGRVGEKLFF. The sequenced CDR3 bases are TGTGCCAGCAGCTTAGGAAGGGTGGGCGAAAAA.

To note about this clone: The CDR3 goes on 3 residues after the read ends, and that part is filled in from the germline J gene. This chain links TRBV2 with TRBJ2-5; 7 bases agree with TRBD2. CDR3 length: 14 amino acids. V dropped 11 bases and J dropped 1; count of bases not matched to a gene: 10. The germline V gene encodes CDR1 SNHLY and CDR2 FYNNEI. The DNA read from the CDR3 is TGTGCCTCCCGGGGCCCTAGCGGCCAAGAGACC. Translating it yields CASRGPSGQET. In full, the CDR3 reads CASRGPSGQETQYF.

Comments on this clone: The read comes to an end 3 residues before the CDR3 does, leaving the germline J gene to fill in the end. The chain employs TRBV10-3 and TRBJ1-6; D not certain. In germline, CDR1 is ENHRY, CDR2 SYGVKD. Trimming cost V 10 bases and J 9 bases, with 16 bases left between them. This CDR3 region has 13 residues. The chain's CDR3 is CATISISGSPLHF. CDR3 bases read: TGTGCCACGATTTCTATCTCCGGTTCACCC.

As regards this clone: With the read ending 3 residues before the CDR3 end, the germline J gene is used to fill in that end. The chain combines TRBV19 with TRBJ1-2; 7 nucleotides match TRBD1. The germline V gene encodes CDR1 LNHDA and CDR2 SQIVND (reference sequence). CDR3 length equals 15 residues. The CDR3 bases that were read are TGTGCCAGTAGTATAAGTCCCGCAGGGGGATACGGC. It is translated as CASSISPAGGYG. The entire CDR3 protein reads CASSISPAGGYGYTF.